The rows below give T cell receptor beta chains drawn from one sample of a study of cytomegalovirus exposure and HLA in healthy donors. Profiling relied on immunoSEQ multiplex PCR, and the TCRdb table lists in-frame clones only, not all of them. The table shows about 190,000 clones, with around 88% occurring only once. Sequenced material: PBMCs. The receptors derive from a woman aged 18 to 35 in good health and CMV-seronegative. The CDR3 runs from the conserved cysteine through the conserved F or W. D genes are given only for firm matches. The listing skips clone size in some rows; elsewhere it reads once, few, many or a size class.

j_gene,d_gene,abundance,v_gene,len,CDR3aa,CDR3nt
TRBJ2-7,NA,NA,TRBV13,16,CASSLGSLSSSYEQYF,TGTGCCAGCAGCTTAGGAAGCTTATCGAGCTCCTACGAGCAGTACTTC
TRBJ1-1,NA,NA,TRBV18,15,CASSRGSAMNTEAFF,TGTGCCAGCTCAAGGGGTTCGGCCATGAACACTGAAGCTTTCTTT
TRBJ2-6,NA,NA,TRBV18,14,CASSPDGPLNVLTF,TGTGCCAGCTCACCTGATGGGCCACTCAACGTCCTGACTTTC
TRBJ2-3,TRBD1,NA,TRBV13,14,CASSDRQGYNTQYF,TGTGCCAGCAGCGACCGACAGGGTTATAATACGCAGTATTTT
TRBJ2-1,NA,NA,TRBV18,15,CASSPFDIYYNEQFF,TGTGCCAGCTCACCATTCGACATCTACTACAATGAGCAGTTCTTC
TRBJ2-1,NA,NA,TRBV11-3,12,CASSGGMNEQFF,TGTGCCAGCAGCGGAGGGATGAATGAGCAGTTCTTC
TRBJ1-4,NA,NA,TRBV19,15,CASSIRQASYEKLFF,TGTGCCAGTAGTATCCGACAGGCATCGTATGAAAAACTGTTTTTT
TRBJ2-5,TRBD2,NA,TRBV5-1,14,CASSFGGNGETQYF,TGCGCCAGCAGCTTCGGGGGGAATGGGGAGACCCAGTACTTC
TRBJ2-3,TRBD1,NA,TRBV5-1,20,CASSLDLDWNPGQGGDTQYF,TGCGCCAGCAGCTTGGACCTGGATTGGAATCCGGGACAGGGGGGAGATACGCAGTATTTT
TRBJ1-5,NA,NA,TRBV5-6,14,CASSINRGNQPQHF,TGTGCCAGCAGCATCAACAGGGGCAATCAGCCCCAGCATTTT
TRBJ1-1,NA,NA,TRBV19,15,CASTPKTVMNTEAFF,TGTGCCAGTACACCAAAGACAGTCATGAACACTGAAGCTTTCTTT
TRBJ1-2,TRBD1,NA,TRBV27,21,CASSLWGRLQGPSEWNYGYTF,TGTGCCAGCAGTTTATGGGGGAGATTACAGGGGCCTAGCGAATGGAACTATGGCTACACCTTC
TRBJ2-5,TRBD1,few,TRBV4-1,15,CASSQTGVYQETQYF,TGCGCCAGCAGCCAAACAGGGGTGTACCAAGAGACCCAGTACTTC
TRBJ2-5,TRBD2,NA,TRBV10-2,15,CASRLAAGGRGTQYF,TGCGCCAGCCGCTTGGCAGCGGGAGGGAGGGGGACCCAGTACTTC
TRBJ2-7,TRBD1,NA,TRBV25-1,15,CASSEPNRDSYEQYF,TGTGCCAGCAGTGAACCGAACCGGGACAGTTACGAGCAGTACTTC
TRBJ1-2,TRBD1,few,TRBV18,16,CASSPLGTGVNYGYTF,TGTGCCAGCTCACCATTAGGGACAGGGGTGAACTATGGCTACACCTTC
TRBJ1-6,TRBD1,NA,TRBV4-2,16,CASSHSADRELSPLHF,TGTGCCAGCAGCCACTCAGCTGACAGGGAATTATCACCCCTCCACTTT
TRBJ2-1,NA,NA,TRBV13,15,CASSFDKQPYNEQFF,TGTGCCAGCAGCTTCGACAAACAGCCCTACAATGAGCAGTTCTTC
TRBJ1-2,NA,NA,TRBV5-1,14,CASSLEAAADGYTF,TGCGCCAGCAGCTTGGAGGCGGCAGCTGATGGCTACACCTTC
TRBJ1-2,TRBD1,NA,TRBV7-9,15,CASSLGTGGLYGYTF,TGTGCCAGCAGCTTAGGGACAGGGGGGCTCTATGGCTACACCTTC
TRBJ1-1,NA,NA,TRBV2,15,CASSEIRGSNTEAFF,TGTGCCAGCAGTGAAATTCGCGGGAGCAACACTGAAGCTTTCTTT
TRBJ2-7,TRBD2,NA,TRBV7-6,15,CASSLLAGGRHEQYF,TGTGCCAGCAGCCTCCTAGCGGGGGGGCGTCACGAGCAGTACTTC
TRBJ2-1,NA,NA,TRBV7-9,13,CASSLTAHNEQFF,TGTGCCAGCAGCTTAACAGCCCACAATGAGCAGTTCTTC
TRBJ2-1,NA,NA,TRBV19,13,CASSIGGGRKQFF,TGTGCCAGTAGCATTGGAGGGGGCAGAAAGCAGTTCTTC
TRBJ2-3,NA,NA,TRBV9,13,CASLRDREDTQYF,TGTGCCAGCCTGCGGGACCGCGAAGATACGCAGTATTTT
TRBJ2-1,NA,NA,TRBV4-2,17,CASSSRTAGSSYNEQFF,TGTGCCAGCAGCTCACGGACGGCTGGGAGCTCCTACAATGAGCAGTTCTTC
TRBJ1-1,NA,NA,TRBV5-4,15,CASSFDINRNTEAFF,TGTGCCAGCAGCTTCGATATCAATAGGAACACTGAAGCTTTCTTT
TRBJ2-1,TRBD2,NA,TRBV12-5,16,CASGLGLAGGLNEQFF,TGTGCTAGTGGTTTGGGCTTAGCGGGAGGGCTGAATGAGCAGTTCTTC
TRBJ2-7,TRBD2,NA,TRBV6-1,13,CASSRLARYEQYF,TGTGCCAGCAGTCGACTAGCTCGCTACGAGCAGTACTTC
TRBJ2-7,NA,NA,TRBV7-9,15,CASSQGPGRRNEQYF,TGTGCCAGCAGCCAGGGGCCGGGAAGACGGAACGAGCAGTACTTC
TRBJ2-1,TRBD2,NA,TRBV6-5,14,CASSRTSGRLEQFF,TGTGCCAGCAGTCGGACTAGCGGGAGACTAGAGCAGTTCTTC
TRBJ2-7,NA,NA,TRBV12-2,18,CASRLGDVGTGAAYEQYF,NA
TRBJ1-5,TRBD1,NA,TRBV6-1,14,CASQSGTGNQPQHF,TGTGCCAGCCAGTCCGGGACAGGGAATCAGCCCCAGCATTTT
TRBJ2-1,NA,NA,TRBV10-1,13,CASSERGSDEQFF,TGCGCCAGCAGTGAGAGGGGGAGTGATGAGCAGTTCTTC
TRBJ1-5,TRBD1,few,TRBV7-9,16,CASSLAIGQGAQPQHF,TGTGCCAGCAGCTTAGCTATCGGACAGGGGGCCCAGCCCCAGCATTTT
TRBJ2-7,NA,NA,TRBV9,14,CASSWGEGAYEQYF,TGTGCCAGCAGCTGGGGAGAAGGAGCCTACGAGCAGTACTTC
TRBJ2-7,NA,NA,TRBV19,14,CASSIRGPTPEQYF,TGTGCCAGTAGTATCCGAGGTCCCACCCCCGAGCAGTACTTC
TRBJ2-2,TRBD1,once,TRBV11-3,15,CASSFRGGNTGELFF,TGTGCCAGCAGCTTCCGAGGGGGCAACACCGGGGAGCTGTTTTTT
TRBJ2-7,NA,few,TRBV15,14,CATSRSSYGYEQYF,TGTGCCACCAGCAGATCATCCTACGGCTACGAGCAGTACTTC
TRBJ2-1,NA,NA,TRBV7-3,18,CASSSIGWDSKDYNEQFF,TGTGCCAGCAGCTCCATAGGATGGGACTCGAAGGACTACAATGAGCAGTTCTTC
TRBJ2-2,TRBD1,NA,TRBV5-1,15,CASSRDRSNTGELFF,TGCGCCAGCAGCCGGGACAGATCGAACACCGGGGAGCTGTTTTTT
TRBJ2-4,TRBD2,NA,TRBV7-8,15,CASSLGVGGRNIQYF,TGTGCCAGCAGCTTAGGCGTGGGAGGGAGAAACATTCAGTACTTC
TRBJ2-7,TRBD2,NA,TRBV13,15,CASSLRIGTNNEQYF,TGTGCCAGCAGCTTACGCATAGGGACTAACAACGAGCAGTACTTC
TRBJ2-7,NA,few,TRBV19,15,CASRRPGTQTYEQYF,TGTGCCAGTAGGCGACCCGGGACACAGACCTACGAGCAGTACTTC
TRBJ2-3,NA,once,TRBV9,13,CASSVAGVDTQYF,TGTGCCAGCAGCGTAGCGGGAGTGGATACGCAGTATTTT
TRBJ2-7,NA,NA,TRBV11-3,14,CASSLGPSSYEQYF,TGTGCCAGCAGCTTAGGGCCCTCATCCTACGAGCAGTACTTC
TRBJ2-1,TRBD1,NA,TRBV30,15,CAWGTGTGVPFEQFF,TGTGCCTGGGGAACCGGGACAGGGGTCCCGTTTGAGCAGTTCTTC
TRBJ1-3,NA,NA,TRBV11-3,15,CASSLGGKSGNTIYF,TGTGCCAGCAGCCTTGGGGGGAAGTCTGGAAACACCATATATTTT
TRBJ2-7,TRBD1,NA,TRBV4-1,17,CASSQEIEDRSSYEQYF,TGCGCCAGCAGCCAAGAAATCGAGGACAGGAGCTCCTACGAGCAGTACTTC
TRBJ1-2,NA,NA,TRBV4-1,15,CASSQEHFPGYGYTF,TGCGCCAGCAGCCAAGAGCACTTCCCGGGCTATGGCTACACCTTC
TRBJ2-3,TRBD2,once,TRBV2,15,CASSEEAGGPDTQYF,TGTGCCAGCAGTGAGGAGGCGGGGGGGCCCGATACGCAGTATTTT
TRBJ1-2,NA,few,TRBV5-6,11,CASSLNSGYTF,TGTGCCAGCAGCTTGAACAGTGGCTACACCTTC
TRBJ2-1,NA,NA,TRBV5-6,16,CASSLERGFSYNEQFF,TGTGCCAGCAGCTTGGAAAGGGGGTTCTCCTACAATGAGCAGTTCTTC
TRBJ1-2,TRBD1,NA,TRBV11-1,16,CASSVGTGGANYGYTF,TGTGCCAGCAGCGTCGGGACAGGGGGCGCGAACTATGGCTACACCTTC
TRBJ2-6,NA,NA,TRBV18,15,CASSPAGPGANVLTF,TGTGCCAGCTCACCAGCGGGTCCTGGGGCCAACGTCCTGACTTTC
TRBJ2-1,TRBD2,NA,TRBV5-5,15,CASSLTSGGGLEQFF,TGTGCCAGCAGCTTAACTAGCGGGGGAGGTCTTGAGCAGTTCTTC
TRBJ2-2,NA,NA,TRBV6-1,13,CASSYSFTGELFF,TGTGCCAGCAGTTATTCTTTTACCGGGGAGCTGTTTTTT